The 26 T cell receptor beta chains presented below share a single source sample, sequenced in a study of blood T cell repertoires in COVID-19. Libraries were prepared by immunoSEQ multiplex PCR; TCRdb keeps only in-frame clonotypes and omits some of them. The data contain 300,000 or so clones, about 87% of them singletons. The specimen sequenced was peripheral blood. Every receptor here comes from a woman aged 45-60 years who had recovered from COVID-19.

This clone was picked up many times. The gene calls are TRBV5-4 and TRBJ1-2; D is uncertain. Per germline, CDR1 SGHNT and CDR2 YYREEE (reference sequence). This CDR3 has 13 amino acids. Trimming stripped 5 bases from V and 8 bases from J, with 16 bases between. CDR3 protein: CASRTGGSNGYTF. CDR3 coding DNA: TGTGCCAGCAGGACCGGAGGGTCTAACGGCTACACCTTC.

The chain recombines TRBV3-1 (or the pseudogene TRBV3-2) with TRBJ1-2; D perhaps matches TRBD1 (5 bases). Trimming left V 1 base short and J 8 bases short, with 11 bases between. Germline lookup yields CDR1 LGHDT and CDR2 YNNKEL (reference sequence). This CDR3 is built from 13 residues. DNA for the CDR3: TGTGCCAGCAGCCAAGCCCCAGGGCAGGGCTACACCTTC. As protein: CASSQAPGQGYTF.

J is TRBJ1-2 and V is TRBV7-9, with 9 bases identical to TRBD1. Germline-derived CDR1 and CDR2 are SEHNR and FQNEAQ (reference sequence). There are 15 residues in the CDR3. Losses at the gene ends were 8 bases for V and 2 bases for J; bases not matched to a gene: 9. The CDR3 sequence: CASGLPGQGNYGYTF. The CDR3, as DNA: TGTGCCAGCGGTTTACCGGGACAGGGAAACTATGGCTACACCTTC.

The chain employs TRBV30 and TRBJ1-6, with D possibly being TRBD1 (5 bases). CDR3 size: 12 residues. Germline-derived CDR1 and CDR2 are GTSNPN and SVGIG (reference sequence). Trimming pared 4 bases from V and 9 bases from J, leaving 10 bases between. This chain's CDR3 is CAWTGGTSPLHF. The CDR3 region has the DNA TGTGCCTGGACAGGAGGGACTTCACCCCTCCACTTT.

The chain carries TRBV28 and TRBJ2-4, with 9 bases matching TRBD1. Germline lookup yields CDR1 MDHEN and CDR2 SYDVKM. CDR3 length equals 15 residues. Losses at the gene ends were 5 bases for V and 3 bases for J; bases not matched to a gene: 5. CDR3 residues: CASSQPGQGKNIQYF. The CDR3 DNA reads TGTGCCAGCAGTCAACCGGGACAGGGCAAAAACATTCAGTACTTC.

This sequence joins TRBV7-2 and TRBJ1-4; 8 positions agree with TRBD1. The V and J ends lost 5 bases and 8 bases, in that order; junction bases with no gene match: 7. CDR1 SGHTA and CDR2 FQGNSA come from the germline V gene. The CDR3 loop spans 14 amino acids. The CDR3 bases are TGTGCCAGCAGCCGCGGACAGGGTGACGAAAAACTGTTTTTT. As protein: CASSRGQGDEKLFF.

V is TRBV28 and J is TRBJ1-3; D is perhaps TRBD1 (5 bases). The CDR3 is made up of 14 amino acids. V was cut by 10 bases and J by 0 bases, with 13 bases left in between. Germline V gene lookup returns CDR1 MDHEN and CDR2 SYDVKM. The CDR3 reads CANLYQGSGNTIYF. DNA for the CDR3: TGTGCCAACCTTTATCAGGGCTCTGGAAACACCATATATTTT.

The CDR3 protein is CASKVNSLNTGELFF. CDR3 bases: TGTGCCAGCAAAGTAAACAGTCTGAACACCGGGGAGCTGTTTTTT. The chain is built from TRBV6-5 and TRBJ2-2; D remains ambiguous. The CDR3 is 15 amino acids. The germline gives CDR1 MNHEY, CDR2 SVGAGI. V dropped 7 bases and J dropped 1 base, with 13 bases sitting between them.

The chain is built from TRBV7-9 and TRBJ2-3; D may be TRBD2 (5 bases). The V gene lost 0 bases and the J gene lost 1 base, with 5 bases spanning the gap. The CDR3 sequence is 14 residues long. Germline loops: CDR1 SEHNR, CDR2 FQNEAQ (reference sequence). CDR3 protein: CASSLASGTDTQYF. The CDR3 DNA reads as TGTGCCAGCAGCTTAGCTAGCGGCACAGATACGCAGTATTTT.

In its sample, this clone was seen once. This chain links TRBV28 with TRBJ1-6; no definite D call. Trimming removed 6 bases from V and 0 bases from J, with 12 bases in between. The CDR3 sequence is 16 residues long. Germline V gene lookup returns CDR1 MDHEN and CDR2 SYDVKM. CDR3 sequence reads: CASSSFLSSYNSPLHF. The CDR3 nucleotides are TGTGCCAGCAGCTCTTTTCTCAGCTCCTATAATTCACCCCTCCACTTT.

The chain uses TRBV10-3 and TRBJ1-1; D is undetermined. The ends were cut back, 7 bases at V and 0 bases at J, with 9 bases in the middle. The germline CDR1 and CDR2 sequences are ENHRY and SYGVKD. CDR3 length: 13 residues. In DNA form, the CDR3 reads TGTGCCATCACGGGAGGCTTGAACACTGAAGCTTTCTTT. Its protein product is CAITGGLNTEAFF.

This chain uses TRBV5-6 with TRBJ1-1, with a tentative D call TRBD1 (5 bases). CDR3 length equals 13 residues. Germline V lookup: CDR1 SGHDT, CDR2 YYEEEE. V was shortened by 4 bases and J by 1 base, with 8 bases between the two germline ends. This CDR3 is CASSPGQNTEAFF. The CDR3 DNA reads TGTGCCAGCAGCCCCGGACAGAACACTGAAGCTTTCTTT.

Worth noting for this clone: Other DNA sequences from this sample encode an identical CDR3 as well. CDR3 protein: CASRGTSGSYEQYF. The CDR3 nucleotides read TGTGCCAGCAGGGGGACTAGCGGGTCCTACGAGCAGTACTTC. J is TRBJ2-7 and V is TRBV2; 12 nucleotides align to TRBD2. Trimming removed 6 bases from V and 1 base from J; junction bases left unmatched: 1. The CDR3 is made up of 14 amino acids. Germline CDR1 is SNHLY and CDR2 is FYNNEI.

The chain uses TRBV27 and TRBJ2-7; 9 bases are shared with TRBD2. The CDR3 extends over 17 amino acids. CDR1 and CDR2 from the germline V gene are MNHEY and SMNVEV (reference sequence). The trim removed 0 bases at V and 7 bases at J, leaving 13 bases unmatched. CDR3 loop: CASSLSMASGDKWEQYF. The CDR3 DNA reads TGTGCCAGCAGTTTATCGATGGCTAGCGGGGATAAATGGGAGCAGTACTTC.

The chain links TRBV7-8 to TRBJ2-1; D is perhaps TRBD2 (5 bases). V shed 6 bases and J shed 7 bases, with 25 bases lying between them. The germline gives CDR1 SGHVS, CDR2 FQNEAQ. This CDR3 spans 17 amino acids. In DNA, the CDR3 is TGTGCCAGCAGTAACAAGCGGTGGCAACCTTCTTCGAATGAGCAGTTCTTC. Encoded protein: CASSNKRWQPSSNEQFF.

The V gene is TRBV29-1, the J gene TRBJ2-2; 10 bases fit TRBD2. Germline V gives CDR1 SQVTM, CDR2 ANQGSEA. The CDR3 consists of 17 residues. V shed 2 bases and J 4 bases; nucleotides not matched to a gene: 10. CDR3 in DNA: TGCAGCGTTGAAACCGAGCGGGGGGGCCCTTTCACCGGGGAGCTGTTTTTT. Its protein is CSVETERGGPFTGELFF.

The chain's CDR3 is CASSLSSTNQPQHF. The CDR3 nucleotides read TGTGCCAGCAGTTTATCGTCTACCAATCAGCCCCAGCATTTT. V and J are TRBV28 and TRBJ1-5; D gene ambiguous. The V gene's germline CDR1 is MDHEN and CDR2 SYDVKM. Trimming removed 1 base from V and 3 bases from J, with 7 bases in between. CDR3 length equals 14 residues.

The chain combines TRBV28 with TRBJ2-7; maybe TRBD2 (6 bases). V lost 3 bases and J lost 0, with 12 bases in between. Germline V CDR1 and CDR2: MDHEN, SYDVKM. This CDR3 spans 15 amino acids. The CDR3 spells CASSFPGGVSYEQYF. The CDR3 DNA reads as TGTGCCAGCAGTTTCCCCGGCGGGGTCTCCTACGAGCAGTACTTC.

The chain uses TRBV3-1 (or the pseudogene TRBV3-2) and TRBJ1-5, with TRBD1 matching 7 bases. V lost 4 bases, J lost 6 bases, and 9 bases stayed unmatched. Germline V gene data show CDR1 as LGHDT and CDR2 as YNNKEL (reference sequence). This CDR3 comprises 15 residues. CDR3 amino acids: CASSLRQGLFQPQHF. The CDR3 DNA follows: TGTGCCAGCAGCCTACGACAGGGTTTGTTTCAGCCCCAGCATTTT.

The chain joins TRBV18 to TRBJ1-1, with TRBD1 matching over 7 bases. The trim removed 5 bases at V and 5 bases at J, leaving 11 bases unmatched. The germline gives CDR1 KGHSH, CDR2 LQKENI. The CDR3 consists of 15 residues. CDR3 nucleotides: TGTGCCAGCTCAGCGACGACAGGGTTAGTAACTGAAGCTTTCTTT. Encoded protein: CASSATTGLVTEAFF.

This clone was seen a single time. This chain joins TRBV11-3 and TRBJ2-7; D ambiguous. Germline loops: CDR1 SGHNT, CDR2 YENEEA. The CDR3 is made up of 13 amino acids. Trimming removed 5 bases at V and 2 bases at J, with 10 bases between. The CDR3 DNA reads TGTGCCAGCAGCCTGACACCCACCTACGAGCAGTACTTC. Encoded protein: CASSLTPTYEQYF.

The chain employs TRBV3-1 (or the pseudogene TRBV3-2) and TRBJ1-4; the D gene is possibly TRBD1 (5 bases). Trimming took 4 bases from V and 6 from J, leaving 9 bases between them. This CDR3 contains 13 residues. Germline CDR1 and CDR2: LGHDT and YNNKEL (reference sequence). Here the CDR3 DNA reads TGTGCCAGCAGCCGCGACAGTTATGAAAAACTGTTTTTT. The encoded protein is CASSRDSYEKLFF.

This chain uses TRBV27 with TRBJ1-1; 10 bases align to TRBD1. CDR3 length: 16 residues. The ends lost 8 bases at V and 2 bases at J; junction bases unmatched: 11. Looked up from germline, CDR1 is MNHEY and CDR2 is SMNVEV (reference sequence). The CDR3 reads CASRLRETGGNTEAFF. The CDR3 nucleotides are TGTGCCAGCCGCCTAAGGGAGACAGGGGGCAACACTGAAGCTTTCTTT.

The CDR3 protein is CSVGGDQRNTEAFF. The CDR3 nucleotides are TGCAGCGTGGGGGGGGACCAAAGGAACACTGAAGCTTTCTTT. This chain uses TRBV29-1 with TRBJ1-1, with D maybe TRBD1 (5 bases). The CDR3 sequence is 14 residues long. Germline V lookup: CDR1 SQVTM, CDR2 ANQGSEA. Trimming removed 6 bases at V and 1 base at J, with 15 bases between.

This chain joins TRBV5-8 and TRBJ2-3, with no clear D. This CDR3 has 15 amino acids. V lost 1 base, J lost 0 bases, and 9 bases lay in between. Germline V CDR1 and CDR2: SGHTS, YDEGEE. For the CDR3, the DNA is TGTGCCAGCAGCTTGTTTTTTCTGAGCACAGATACGCAGTATTTT. Protein: CASSLFFLSTDTQYF.

Of note for this clone: This specimen includes other DNA sequences encoding the same CDR3. The rearrangement links TRBV9 to TRBJ2-3; maybe TRBD2 (5 bases). Germline V gene data show CDR1 as SGDLS and CDR2 as YYNGEE. Deletions cut 0 bases from V and 3 bases from J, with 8 bases between. This CDR3 spans 14 amino acids. The CDR3 nucleotides read TGTGCCAGCAGCGTAGGGCCGGGGACAGATACGCAGTATTTT. This encodes CASSVGPGTDTQYF.